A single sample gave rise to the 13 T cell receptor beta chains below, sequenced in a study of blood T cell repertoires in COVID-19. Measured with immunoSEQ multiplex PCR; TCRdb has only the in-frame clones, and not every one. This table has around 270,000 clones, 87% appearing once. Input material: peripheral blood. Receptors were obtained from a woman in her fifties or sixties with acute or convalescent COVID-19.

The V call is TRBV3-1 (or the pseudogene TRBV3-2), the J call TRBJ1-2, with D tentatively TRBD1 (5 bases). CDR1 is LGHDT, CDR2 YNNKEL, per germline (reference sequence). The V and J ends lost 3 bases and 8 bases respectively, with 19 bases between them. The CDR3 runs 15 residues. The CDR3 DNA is TGTGCCAGCAGCCATGGGCAGGGTGTTCGTGGGGGCTACACCTTC. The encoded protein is CASSHGQGVRGGYTF.

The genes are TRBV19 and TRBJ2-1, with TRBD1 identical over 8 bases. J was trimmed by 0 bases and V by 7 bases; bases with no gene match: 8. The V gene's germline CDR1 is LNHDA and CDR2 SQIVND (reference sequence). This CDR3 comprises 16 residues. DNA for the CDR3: TGTGCCAGTACCGAGACAGGGGCCAGCTCCTACAATGAGCAGTTCTTC. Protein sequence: CASTETGASSYNEQFF.

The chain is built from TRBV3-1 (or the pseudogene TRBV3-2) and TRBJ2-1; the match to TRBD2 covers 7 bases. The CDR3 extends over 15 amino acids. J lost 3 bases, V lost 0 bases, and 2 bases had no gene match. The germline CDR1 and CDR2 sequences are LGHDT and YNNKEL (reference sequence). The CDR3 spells CASSQDPSGYNEQFF. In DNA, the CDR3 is TGTGCCAGCAGCCAAGATCCTAGCGGCTACAATGAGCAGTTCTTC.

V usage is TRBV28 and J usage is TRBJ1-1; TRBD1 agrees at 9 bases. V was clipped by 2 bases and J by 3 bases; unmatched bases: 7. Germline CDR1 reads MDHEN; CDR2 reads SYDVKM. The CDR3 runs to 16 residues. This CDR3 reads CASSLGRTGVDTEAFF. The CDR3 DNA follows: TGTGCCAGCAGTTTAGGTCGGACAGGGGTGGACACTGAAGCTTTCTTT.

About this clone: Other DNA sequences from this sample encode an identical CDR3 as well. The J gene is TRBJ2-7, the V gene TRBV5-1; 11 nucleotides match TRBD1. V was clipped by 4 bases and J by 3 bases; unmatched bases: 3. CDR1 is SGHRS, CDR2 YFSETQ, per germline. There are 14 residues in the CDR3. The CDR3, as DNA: TGCGCCAGCAGCCCTGGGACAGGGGGCTACGAGCAGTACTTC. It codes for CASSPGTGGYEQYF.

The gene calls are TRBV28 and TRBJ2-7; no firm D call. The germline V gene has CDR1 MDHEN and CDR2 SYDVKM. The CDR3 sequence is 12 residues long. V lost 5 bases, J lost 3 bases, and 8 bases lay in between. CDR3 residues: CASSIPYYEQYF. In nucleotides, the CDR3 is TGTGCCAGCAGTATCCCCTACTACGAGCAGTACTTC.

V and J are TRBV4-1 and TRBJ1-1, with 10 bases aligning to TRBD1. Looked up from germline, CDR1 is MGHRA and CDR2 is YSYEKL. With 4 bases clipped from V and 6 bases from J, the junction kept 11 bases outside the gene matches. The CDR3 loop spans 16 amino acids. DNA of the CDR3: TGCGCCAGCAGCCGAGGGATACCGGGACAGGGGTCTGAAGCTTTCTTT. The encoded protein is CASSRGIPGQGSEAFF.

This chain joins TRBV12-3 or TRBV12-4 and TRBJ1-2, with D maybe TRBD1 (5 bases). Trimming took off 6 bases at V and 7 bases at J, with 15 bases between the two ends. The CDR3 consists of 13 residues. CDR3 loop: CASSRQSKAGYTF. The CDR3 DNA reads TGTGCCAGCAGCCGACAGTCTAAGGCTGGCTACACCTTC.

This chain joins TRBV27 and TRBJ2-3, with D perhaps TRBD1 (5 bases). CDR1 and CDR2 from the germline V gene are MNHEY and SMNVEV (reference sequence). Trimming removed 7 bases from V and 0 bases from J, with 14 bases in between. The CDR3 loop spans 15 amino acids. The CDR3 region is CASNNDRASTDTQYF. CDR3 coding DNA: TGTGCCAGCAACAATGACAGAGCTAGCACAGATACGCAGTATTTT.

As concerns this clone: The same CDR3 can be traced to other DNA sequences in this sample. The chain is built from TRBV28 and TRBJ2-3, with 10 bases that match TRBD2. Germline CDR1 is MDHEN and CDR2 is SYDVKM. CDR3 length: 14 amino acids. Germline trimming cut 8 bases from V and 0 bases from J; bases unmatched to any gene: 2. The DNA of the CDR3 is TGTGCCAGCCGGACTAGCGGAAGCACAGATACGCAGTATTTT. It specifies CASRTSGSTDTQYF.

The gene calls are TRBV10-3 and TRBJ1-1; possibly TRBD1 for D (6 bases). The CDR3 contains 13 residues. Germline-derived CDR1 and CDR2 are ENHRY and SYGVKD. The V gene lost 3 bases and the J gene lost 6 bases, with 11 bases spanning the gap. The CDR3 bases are TGTGCCATCAGTGACACAGGGATACCTGAAGCTTTCTTT. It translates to CAISDTGIPEAFF.

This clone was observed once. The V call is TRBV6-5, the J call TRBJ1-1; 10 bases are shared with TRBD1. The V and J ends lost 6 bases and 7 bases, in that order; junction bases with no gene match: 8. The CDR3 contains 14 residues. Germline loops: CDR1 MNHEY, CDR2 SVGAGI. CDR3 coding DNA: TGTGCCAGCAGCCAAGACAGGGGGCGCGTTGAAGCTTTCTTT. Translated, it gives CASSQDRGRVEAFF.

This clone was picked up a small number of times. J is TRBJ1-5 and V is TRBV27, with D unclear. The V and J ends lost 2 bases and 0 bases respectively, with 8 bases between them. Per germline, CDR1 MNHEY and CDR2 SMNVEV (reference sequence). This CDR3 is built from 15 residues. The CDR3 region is CASSLTGYSNQPQHF. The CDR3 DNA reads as TGTGCCAGCAGTTTAACGGGGTATAGCAATCAGCCCCAGCATTTT.